Described below is a single T cell receptor (beta chain) sequence and its context. Its specificity is unknown. The data are from a study of blood T cells in healthy people across ages. Whole-study results and caveats: PBMCs went unsorted, and a conclusive naive versus antigen-experienced comparison was therefore prevented. Shifts in expanded clonotypes may have been confounded by donor CMV status, which was unknown.

A J-beta primer mix and a sample-barcoded 5' primer were used in a second PCR of roughly 6 to 11 cycles. Each cDNA molecule was tagged by a template-switch adaptor that had 12 random nucleotides. TCRdb called the 5' RACE reads again in MiXCR, with one record for every CDR3 protein. The sample has around 1,000,000 distinct CDR3 sequences, more than 30% seen once. The V gene end was trimmed by 5 bases and the J gene end by 1 base; junction bases not matched to a gene: 14. The CDR3 extends over 18 amino acids. Germline lookup yields CDR1 SEHNR and CDR2 FQNEAQ (reference sequence). This receptor was obtained from a man aged 18 to 30 in good health. Sequencing used blood. The V call is TRBV7-9, the J call TRBJ1-2; 9 nucleotides agree with TRBD1. The CDR3 protein is CASSQTGGQGSGNYGYTF. CDR3 bases: TGTGCCAGCAGCCAAACGGGGGGACAGGGCAGTGGTAACTATGGCTACACCTTC.